The rows below give T cell receptor beta chains drawn from one sample of a study of beta chain features in type 1 diabetes. This table comes from immunoSEQ multiplex PCR, and its TCRdb copy is limited to in-frame clones, with some not included. The table records approximately 280,000 clones, around 16% of them present only once. The sequencing sample was made of naive CD4+ T cells from blood. The receptors shown here come from a man aged 18 to 29 with type 1 diabetes. CDR3s include the opening cysteine and the closing phenylalanine or tryptophan. Each record gives: V gene, D gene, J gene, clone size, CDR3 protein, CDR3 DNA. D genes are given only for firm matches. Expanded clones are given a class, and other clones once, few, many or no size at all.

>TRBV11-3|TRBD2|TRBJ2-5|.
CASSFGLAGGQETQYF
TGTGCCAGCAGCTTCGGTCTAGCGGGGGGCCAAGAGACCCAGTACTTC
>TRBV7-2|.|TRBJ2-1|few
CASSLGTGLGSNEQFF
TGTGCCAGCAGCTTGGGAACAGGGTTGGGCTCCAATGAGCAGTTCTTC
>TRBV29-1|TRBD2|TRBJ2-1|.
CSVSPGLAPYNEQFF
TGCAGCGTCTCGCCGGGACTAGCGCCTTACAATGAGCAGTTCTTC
>TRBV5-4|TRBD1|TRBJ1-1|once
CASSLEQGAVTEAFF
TGTGCCAGCAGCCTAGAACAGGGGGCGGTCACTGAAGCTTTCTTT
>TRBV7-9|.|TRBJ2-3|few
CASSFTATDTQYF
TGTGCCAGCAGTTTCACAGCCACAGATACGCAGTATTTT
>TRBV29-1|.|TRBJ2-3|few
CSATPRVAYGSTDTQYF
TGCAGCGCAACCCCGCGGGTGGCATACGGGAGCACAGATACGCAGTATTTT
>TRBV5-6|.|TRBJ2-5|.
CVSSLSLETQYF
TGTGTCAGCAGCCTGTCCCTAGAGACCCAGTACTTC
>TRBV28|.|TRBJ1-5|few
CASISLWGGNQPQHF
TGTGCCAGTATCTCTCTTTGGGGGGGGAATCAGCCCCAGCATTTT
>TRBV7-2|TRBD2|TRBJ2-7|.
CASSFGLAGGYEQYF
TGTGCCAGCAGCTTCGGACTAGCGGGGGGGTACGAGCAGTACTTC
>TRBV5-1|TRBD1|TRBJ1-5|.
CASRATFGTGEPLGNQPQHF
TGCGCCAGCAGAGCTACATTTGGGACAGGGGAGCCTCTGGGCAATCAGCCCCAGCATTTT
>TRBV20-1|.|TRBJ2-7|few
CSARTGYEQYF
TGCAGTGCTAGAACAGGCTACGAGCAGTACTTC
>TRBV18|.|TRBJ2-6|few
CASSPRSDSSGANVLTF
TGTGCCAGCTCACCACGCTCCGATAGCTCTGGGGCCAACGTCCTGACTTTC
>TRBV2|TRBD1|TRBJ2-3|few
CASSVRTGGADTQYF
TGTGCCAGCAGTGTCCGGACAGGGGGAGCAGATACGCAGTATTTT
>TRBV5-4|TRBD1|TRBJ1-1|few
CASGLQGVDTEAFF
TGTGCCAGCGGATTGCAGGGGGTTGACACTGAAGCTTTCTTT
>TRBV5-6|.|TRBJ2-3|.
CASSQPQDPTDTQYF
TGTGCCAGCAGCCAACCACAGGATCCCACAGATACGCAGTATTTT
>TRBV28|.|TRBJ2-7|.
CASKPPQDSYEQYF
TGTGCCAGCAAGCCCCCACAGGACTCCTACGAGCAGTACTTC
>TRBV28|TRBD2|TRBJ2-1|few
CASSSFPGGHIEQFF
TGTGCCAGCAGTTCTTTCCCGGGGGGGCACATTGAGCAGTTCTTC
>TRBV19|.|TRBJ1-5|few
CASSMADITQPQHF
TGTGCCAGTAGTATGGCGGACATTACTCAGCCCCAGCATTTT
>TRBV28|TRBD1|TRBJ2-7|.
CASRSGTGARNEQYF
TGTGCCAGCAGATCCGGGACAGGGGCCCGTAACGAGCAGTACTTC
>TRBV19|.|TRBJ2-7|few
CASSMVEQDEQYF
TGTGCCAGTAGTATGGTGGAACAGGACGAGCAGTACTTC
>TRBV7-8|TRBD1|TRBJ1-5|few
CASSWTGQGQPQHF
TGTGCCAGCAGCTGGACAGGGCAGGGTCAGCCCCAGCATTTT
>TRBV28|TRBD1|TRBJ1-2|.
CASSASEGQGRNYGYTF
TGTGCCAGCAGTGCATCCGAGGGACAGGGGCGGAACTATGGCTACACCTTC
>TRBV28|.|TRBJ2-2|.
CASSAAGQRELFF
TGTGCCAGCAGTGCCGCAGGACAGAGGGAGCTGTTTTTT
>TRBV27|.|TRBJ2-1|few
CASSASGPGSYNEQFF
TGTGCCAGCAGTGCTTCGGGTCCCGGCTCCTACAATGAGCAGTTCTTC
>TRBV28|.|TRBJ1-1|few
CASSLHGARLNTEAFF
TGTGCCAGCAGTTTACACGGTGCCAGGTTGAACACTGAAGCTTTCTTT
>TRBV7-9|.|TRBJ2-7|few
CASSLSGEGYEQYF
TGTGCCAGCAGCTTGTCAGGGGAGGGTTACGAGCAGTACTTC
>TRBV15|.|TRBJ1-2|few
CATSIRGSGYTF
TGTGCCACCAGCATACGGGGATCTGGCTACACCTTC
>TRBV5-1|TRBD1|TRBJ2-1|.
CASRTFGTDLGDEQFF
TGCGCCAGCAGAACGTTTGGGACAGACTTAGGCGATGAGCAGTTCTTC
>TRBV7-2|TRBD2|TRBJ2-3|.
CASSLLAGVETDTQYF
TGTGCCAGCAGCTTGTTAGCGGGAGTAGAGACAGATACGCAGTATTTT
>TRBV5-6|.|TRBJ2-5|few
CASSLSGSQETQYF
TGTGCCAGCAGCTTGAGCGGGTCTCAAGAGACCCAGTACTTC
>TRBV19|TRBD1|TRBJ2-2|.
CASSIGTGARTGELFF
TGTGCCAGTAGTATAGGGACAGGGGCGCGCACCGGGGAGCTGTTTTTT
>TRBV11-1|TRBD1|TRBJ2-5|.
CASSSRDREEETQYF
TGTGCCAGCAGCTCCCGGGACAGGGAAGAAGAGACCCAGTACTTC
>TRBV28|.|TRBJ1-1|.
CASISNTEAFF
TGTGCCAGCATCTCCAACACTGAAGCTTTCTTT
>TRBV30|TRBD1|TRBJ2-7|.
CAWTSQGYEQYF
TGTGCCTGGACTTCACAGGGGTACGAGCAGTACTTC
>TRBV21-1|.|TRBJ1-1|.
CASSKMRAGDTEAFF
TGTGCCAGCAGCAAAATGCGGGCCGGGGACACTGAAGCTTTCTTT
>TRBV5-1|TRBD1|TRBJ1-1|.
CASSHTSGTGNAEAFF
TGCGCCAGCAGCCATACCTCCGGGACAGGGAACGCTGAAGCTTTCTTT
>TRBV9|TRBD2|TRBJ2-7|.
CASSGTGTISEQYF
TGTGCCAGCAGCGGAACCGGGACTATAAGCGAGCAGTACTTC
>TRBV5-1|TRBD2|TRBJ2-3|.
CASSARGGRIDTQYF
TGCGCCAGCAGCGCGCGGGGGGGCAGGATAGATACGCAGTATTTT
>TRBV28|TRBD2|TRBJ2-3|few
CASSPTSGGTDTQYF
TGTGCCAGCAGCCCCACTAGCGGAGGCACAGATACGCAGTATTTT
>TRBV29-1|.|TRBJ2-2|.
CSVERGGTGELFF
TGCAGCGTTGAAAGGGGGGGGACCGGGGAGCTGTTTTTT
>TRBV11-2|.|TRBJ2-6|few
CASSLVVQGRGKNVLTF
TGTGCCAGCAGCTTAGTTGTGCAGGGGAGGGGAAAAAACGTCCTGACTTTC
>TRBV21-1|.|TRBJ2-5|.
CASRPLRGGAMRETQYF
TGTGCCAGCAGGCCCCTCCGCGGGGGGGCCATGAGAGAGACCCAGTACTTC
>TRBV27|.|TRBJ2-3|few
CASSFERGGADTQYF
TGTGCCAGCAGTTTTGAGAGGGGAGGTGCAGATACGCAGTATTTT
>TRBV7-9|.|TRBJ1-2|.
CASSREERGYTF
TGTGCCAGCAGCCGTGAGGAGCGCGGCTACACCTTC
>TRBV4-2|.|TRBJ2-7|.
CASSQESAYEQYF
TGTGCCAGCAGCCAAGAAAGCGCCTACGAGCAGTACTTC
>TRBV27|.|TRBJ1-5|few
CASNSQGHSNQPQHF
TGTGCCAGCAATTCACAGGGTCATAGCAATCAGCCCCAGCATTTT
>TRBV7-2|TRBD1|TRBJ2-7|few
CASTGTGTYEQYF
TGTGCCAGTACGGGGACAGGGACCTACGAGCAGTACTTC
>TRBV25-1|TRBD2|TRBJ2-3|.
CAAGTTSTDTQYF
TGTGCGGCAGGGACTACCAGCACAGATACGCAGTATTTT
>TRBV30|.|TRBJ1-1|few
CAWSVVGRTEAFF
TGTGCCTGGAGTGTAGTGGGGCGGACTGAAGCTTTCTTT
>TRBV5-1|.|TRBJ2-1|.
CASSQTPAPTNNEQFF
TGCGCCAGCAGCCAGACTCCAGCCCCTACTAACAATGAGCAGTTCTTC
>TRBV28|TRBD1|TRBJ2-7|.
CASSFLGQGYEQYF
TGTGCCAGCAGTTTCTTGGGACAGGGCTACGAGCAGTACTTC
>TRBV7-2|.|TRBJ1-3|.
CASSLSLQDTIYF
TGTGCCAGCAGCTTGTCCTTACAAGACACCATATATTTT
>TRBV9|.|TRBJ2-1|.
CASSLLNEQFF
TGTGCCAGCAGCCTCCTCAATGAGCAGTTCTTC
>TRBV5-1|.|TRBJ2-1|.
CASSLSTHTGNEQFF
TGCGCCAGCAGCTTGTCAACCCATACAGGGAATGAGCAGTTCTTC
>TRBV29-1|.|TRBJ1-1|few
CSVLPRDLDTEAFF
TGCAGCGTCTTACCCAGGGATTTGGACACTGAAGCTTTCTTT
>TRBV6-6|TRBD1|TRBJ2-7|once
CASRSTGESYEQYF
TGTGCCAGCAGATCCACAGGGGAATCCTACGAGCAGTACTTC
>TRBV14|.|TRBJ1-4|.
CASSQDPRERTNEKLFF
TGTGCCAGCAGCCAAGATCCCCGGGAGCGGACTAATGAAAAACTGTTTTTT
>TRBV9|TRBD2|TRBJ2-1|few
CASSVASGRVGEQFF
TGTGCCAGCAGCGTAGCCAGCGGGAGGGTAGGGGAGCAGTTCTTC